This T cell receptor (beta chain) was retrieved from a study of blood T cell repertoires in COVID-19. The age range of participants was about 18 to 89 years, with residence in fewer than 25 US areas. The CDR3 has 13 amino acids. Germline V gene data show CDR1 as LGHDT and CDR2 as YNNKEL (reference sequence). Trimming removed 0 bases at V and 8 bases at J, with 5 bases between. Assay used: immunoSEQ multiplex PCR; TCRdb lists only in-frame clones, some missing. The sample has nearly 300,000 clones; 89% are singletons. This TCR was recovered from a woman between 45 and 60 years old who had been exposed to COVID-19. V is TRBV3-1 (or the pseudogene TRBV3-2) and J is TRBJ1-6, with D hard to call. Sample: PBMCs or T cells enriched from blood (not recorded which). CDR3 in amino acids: CASSQDQYSPLHF. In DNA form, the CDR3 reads TGTGCCAGCAGCCAAGATCAATATTCACCCCTCCACTTT.